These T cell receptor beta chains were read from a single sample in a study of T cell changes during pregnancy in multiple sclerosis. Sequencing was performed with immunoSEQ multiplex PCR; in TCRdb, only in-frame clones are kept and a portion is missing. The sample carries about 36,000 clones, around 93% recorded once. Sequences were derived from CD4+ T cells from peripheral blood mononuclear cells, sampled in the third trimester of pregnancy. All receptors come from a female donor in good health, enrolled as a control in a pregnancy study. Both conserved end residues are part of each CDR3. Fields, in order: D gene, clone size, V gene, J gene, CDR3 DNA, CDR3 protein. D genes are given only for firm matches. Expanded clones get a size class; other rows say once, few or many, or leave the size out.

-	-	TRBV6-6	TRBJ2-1	TGTGCCAGCAGTTACTCGCAGGGGTGGACCTACAATGAGCAGTTCTTC	CASSYSQGWTYNEQFF
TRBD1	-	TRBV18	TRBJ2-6	TGTGCCAGCTCCCCTGGGACAGAAGTTATCTCTGGGGCCAACGTCCTGACTTTC	CASSPGTEVISGANVLTF
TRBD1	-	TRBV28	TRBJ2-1	TGTGCCAGCAGCCCCCCCGGGACAGGGGCCAATGAGCAGTTCTTC	CASSPPGTGANEQFF
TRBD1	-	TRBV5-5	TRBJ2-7	TGTGCCAGCAGACCGCGACAGGGCCGGGACGAGCAGTACTTC	CASRPRQGRDEQYF
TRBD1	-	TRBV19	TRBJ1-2	TGTGCCAGTAGTCTGTGGACAGGGACTAACTATGGCTACACCTTC	CASSLWTGTNYGYTF
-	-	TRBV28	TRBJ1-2	TGTGCCAGCAGTTTCGAGGCCCGCTACACCTTC	CASSFEARYTF
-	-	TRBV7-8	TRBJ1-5	TGTGCCAGCAGCTTAGGCCGACTGCTGGATCAGCCCCAGCATTTT	CASSLGRLLDQPQHF
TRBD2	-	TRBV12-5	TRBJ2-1	TGTGCTAGTGGTTTCACCTTGCTTCAGCGGGGGGCCACCTACAATGAGCAGTTCTTC	CASGFTLLQRGATYNEQFF
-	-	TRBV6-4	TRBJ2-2	TGTGCCAGCAGTGACCAAACAGGGTCGAACACCGGGGAGCTGTTTTTT	CASSDQTGSNTGELFF
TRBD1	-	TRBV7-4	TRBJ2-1	TGTGCCAGCAGCATAACCGACAGGGGCAATGAGCAGTTCTTC	CASSITDRGNEQFF
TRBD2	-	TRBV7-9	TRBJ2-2	TGTGCCAGCAGCTTGGCGGGGGGCGGGAACACCGGGGAGCTGTTTTTT	CASSLAGGGNTGELFF
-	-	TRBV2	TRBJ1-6	TGTGCCAGCAGTGATAGTTCACCCCTCCACTTT	CASSDSSPLHF
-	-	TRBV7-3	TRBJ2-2	TGTGCCAGCAGCTTACAGGGGCGGACCGGGGAGCTGTTTTTT	CASSLQGRTGELFF
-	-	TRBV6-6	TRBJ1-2	TGTGCCAGCATAATAACGGGGGAAAACTATGGCTACACCTTC	CASIITGENYGYTF
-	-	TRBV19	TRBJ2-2	TGTGCCAGTAGTATGGAGCCAGGGGGGACCGGGGAGCTGTTTTTT	CASSMEPGGTGELFF
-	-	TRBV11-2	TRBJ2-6	TGTGCCAGCAGCTTATCGTTTATCTCTGGGGCCAACGTCCTGACTTTC	CASSLSFISGANVLTF
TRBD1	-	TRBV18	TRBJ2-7	TGTGCCAGCTCACCCACGAAGGGACAGGGGGTCTACGAGCAGTACTTC	CASSPTKGQGVYEQYF
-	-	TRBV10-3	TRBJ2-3	TGTGCCATCAGTGAGCCCCGCAGCGGACCAGATACGCAGTATTTT	CAISEPRSGPDTQYF
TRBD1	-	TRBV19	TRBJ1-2	TGTGCCAGTAGCCCACCATTAGACAGGGGTAACTATGGCTACACCTTC	CASSPPLDRGNYGYTF
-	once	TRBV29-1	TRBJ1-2	TGCAGCGCAAACCGCGGGGGCGGCTACACCTTC	CSANRGGGYTF
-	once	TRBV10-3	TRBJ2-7	TGTGCCATCAGTGAACGGCGGGACGAGCAGTACTTC	CAISERRDEQYF
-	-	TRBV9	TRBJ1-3	TGTGCCAGCAGCGAGTACCGGGGCACCATATATTTT	CASSEYRGTIYF
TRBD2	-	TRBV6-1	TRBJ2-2	TGTGCCAGCAGTGAAAGGGCGGGGGTGAACACCGGGGAGCTGTTTTTT	CASSERAGVNTGELFF
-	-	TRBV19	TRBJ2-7	TGTGCCAGTAGTAGGACAGCGACCTACGAGCAGTACTTC	CASSRTATYEQYF
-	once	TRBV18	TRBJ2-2	TGTGCCAGCTCACCGACGGCCGCGGTCCTTTTGGCGAACACCGGGGAGCTGTTTTTT	CASSPTAAVLLANTGELFF
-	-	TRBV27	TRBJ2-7	TGTGCCAGCAGTTTTATGGGAAGCGGCGAGCAGTACTTC	CASSFMGSGEQYF
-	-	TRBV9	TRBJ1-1	TGTGCCAGCGGAGGCCTCCCCCGCACTGAAGCTTTCTTT	CASGGLPRTEAFF
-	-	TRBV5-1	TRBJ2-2	TGCGCCAGCAGCTCCACAGACGGATTAGCCGGGGAGCTGTTTTTT	CASSSTDGLAGELFF
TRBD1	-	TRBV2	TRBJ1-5	TGTGCCAGCAGGAAAAGGGGGACAGGGGATCAGCCCCAGCATTTT	CASRKRGTGDQPQHF
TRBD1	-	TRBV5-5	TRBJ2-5	TGTGCCAGCAGCTGGACAGGAGAGGAGACCCAGTACTTC	CASSWTGEETQYF
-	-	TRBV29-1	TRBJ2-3	TGCAGCGTTGACCTGGGGGGAGATACGCAGTATTTT	CSVDLGGDTQYF
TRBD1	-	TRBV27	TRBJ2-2	TGTGCCAGCAGGGACAGGGGGACGAACACCGGGGAGCTGTTTTTT	CASRDRGTNTGELFF
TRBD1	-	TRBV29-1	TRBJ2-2	TGCAGCGTTGGTACAGGGGGCAGGACCGGGGAGCTGTTTTTT	CSVGTGGRTGELFF
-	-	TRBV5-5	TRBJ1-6	TGTGCCAGCAGCTCAATGGCAGGGAATTATAATTCACCCCTCCACTTT	CASSSMAGNYNSPLHF
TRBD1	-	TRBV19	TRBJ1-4	TGTGCCACCCGGGACAGCCTTAATGAAAAACTGTTTTTT	CATRDSLNEKLFF
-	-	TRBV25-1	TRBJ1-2	TGTGCCAGCAGTGAATCCGGGGTTGGCTACACCTTC	CASSESGVGYTF
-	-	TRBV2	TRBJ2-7	TGTGCCAGCAGGGAGACTAACTACGAGCAGTACTTC	CASRETNYEQYF
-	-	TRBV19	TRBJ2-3	TGTGCCAGTAGTATAGATCGAGGTTTTGCTGGCACAGATACGCAGTATTTT	CASSIDRGFAGTDTQYF
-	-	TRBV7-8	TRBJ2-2	TGTGCCAGCAGCTCGAGTCCTTTCTTGAACACCGGGGAGCTGTTTTTT	CASSSSPFLNTGELFF
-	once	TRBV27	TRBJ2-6	TGTGCCAGCAGTTTATCGTTCCGCTCTGGGGCCAACGTCCTGACTTTC	CASSLSFRSGANVLTF
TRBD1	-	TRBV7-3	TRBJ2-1	TGTGCCAGCAGCCACAGGGGTCGGATAGGCAATGAGCAGTTCTTC	CASSHRGRIGNEQFF
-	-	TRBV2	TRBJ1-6	TGTGCCAGCAGTCCCCTTCAGGGGCAACATTCACCCCTCCACTTT	CASSPLQGQHSPLHF
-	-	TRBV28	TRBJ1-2	TGTGCCAGCAGTATCCAGTACTATGGCTACACCTTC	CASSIQYYGYTF
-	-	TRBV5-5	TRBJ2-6	TGTGCCAGCAGCTTAACCGGGACATCAAACGTCCTGACTTTC	CASSLTGTSNVLTF
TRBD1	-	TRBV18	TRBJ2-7	TGTGCCAGCTCACCTTTGGCCGGGACAGGGGGCAACGAGCAGTACTTC	CASSPLAGTGGNEQYF
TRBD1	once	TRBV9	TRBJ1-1	TGTGCCAGCAGCGCTGGACAGGGGATGAACACTGAAGCTTTCTTT	CASSAGQGMNTEAFF